These T cell receptor beta chains were read from a single sample in a study of blood T cell repertoires in COVID-19. Here immunoSEQ multiplex PCR was the method, and the copy in TCRdb shows in-frame clones only, minus some. The repertoire includes under 150,000 clones, almost 85% of them detected once, and 7.5% sits in the top ten. Sequences were obtained from peripheral blood. These receptors were collected from a man in his 70s with active or convalescent COVID-19. Both conserved end residues are part of each CDR3. Each record gives: J gene, V gene, clone size, D gene, CDR3 DNA, CDR3 protein. The D gene is left open where the match is weak. A clone size is listed for some rows: how often the clone was seen (once, few, many), or a class if it is expanded.

TRBJ2-5 | TRBV6-2/TRBV6-3 | . | . | TGTGCCAGCAGTCGTGGGGGGGAGACCCAGTACTTC | CASSRGGETQYF
TRBJ2-1 | TRBV7-8 | . | . | TGTGCCAGCAGCTCCGCGACTATATACAATGAGCAGTTCTTC | CASSSATIYNEQFF
TRBJ1-5 | TRBV21-1 | . | . | TGTGCCAGCAGCAAAGACGTCAGAACTAGGTTTCAGCCCCAGCATTTT | CASSKDVRTRFQPQHF
TRBJ1-2 | TRBV18 | . | TRBD1 | TGTGCCAGCTCACCGGACAGGGGGAATTTTGGCTACACCTTC | CASSPDRGNFGYTF
TRBJ1-3 | TRBV3-1/TRBV3-2 | . | TRBD1 | TGTGCCAGCAGCCATTTCGGACAGGCCCACTCTGGAAACACCATATATTTT | CASSHFGQAHSGNTIYF
TRBJ1-5 | TRBV27 | . | TRBD1 | TGTGCCAGCAGTTCACGGGGACAGGGTTTCAATCAGCCCCAGCATTTT | CASSSRGQGFNQPQHF
TRBJ1-3 | TRBV10-3 | . | TRBD1 | TGTGCCATCAGTGGAACAGGGGGCCGCTCTGGAAACACCATATATTTT | CAISGTGGRSGNTIYF
TRBJ2-1 | TRBV6-7 | . | . | TGTGCCAGCATCCCGGACCGGGCAGGGACAATACAGTTCTTC | CASIPDRAGTIQFF
TRBJ1-6 | TRBV18 | . | TRBD1 | TGTGCCAGCTCTCGGGACAGGGCTAATTCACCCCTCCACTTT | CASSRDRANSPLHF
TRBJ2-7 | TRBV7-8 | . | TRBD2 | TGTGCCAGCAGCTACTCCGTGGGGGGGGGCTACGAGCAGTACTTC | CASSYSVGGGYEQYF
TRBJ2-3 | TRBV9 | . | . | TGTGCCAGCAGCGTACAACCAGGGGCAGATACGCAGTATTTT | CASSVQPGADTQYF
TRBJ2-1 | TRBV7-9 | . | . | TGTGCCAGCAGCCCTAGAGGGGGTAGAGTGTTCTTC | CASSPRGGRVFF
TRBJ2-5 | TRBV28 | . | TRBD1 | TGTGCCAGCAGTTTATGGACAGGGGGGTACCAAGAGACCCAGTACTTC | CASSLWTGGYQETQYF
TRBJ1-2 | TRBV7-2 | . | . | TGTGCCAGCAGCACCTCGACAGAAGATGGCTACACCTTC | CASSTSTEDGYTF
TRBJ1-6 | TRBV7-2 | . | TRBD1 | TGTGCCAGCAGCTCCCTCGGGACAGGGCGTTCACCCCTCCACTTT | CASSSLGTGRSPLHF
TRBJ1-2 | TRBV7-9 | . | TRBD1 | TGTGCCAGCAGCTTTACAGGGGGCCTGGACTATGGCTACACCTTC | CASSFTGGLDYGYTF
TRBJ1-1 | TRBV4-3 | . | . | TGCGCCAGCAGCCACGGTTTGTCAAAGAACACTGAAGCTTTCTTT | CASSHGLSKNTEAFF
TRBJ2-1 | TRBV10-3 | . | TRBD2 | TGTGCCATCAGCTCCGGGACTAGCGGGAGTATCCATGAGCAGTTCTTC | CAISSGTSGSIHEQFF
TRBJ2-3 | TRBV6-5 | . | TRBD1 | TGTGCCAGCACTGGGGGACAGCACATCGGGGATACGCAGTATTTT | CASTGGQHIGDTQYF
TRBJ1-2 | TRBV5-4 | . | . | TGTGCCAGCAGCTTGGCTTCGTTTCCCTATGGCTACACCTTC | CASSLASFPYGYTF
TRBJ2-3 | TRBV4-3 | . | TRBD2 | TGCGCCAGCAGCCCAGGACCGGCCAGCGGGAGAGATACGCAGTATTTT | CASSPGPASGRDTQYF
TRBJ2-2 | TRBV9 | . | . | TGTGCCAGCAGCGTCGACAGGCCCGGCACCGGGGAGCTGTTTTTT | CASSVDRPGTGELFF
TRBJ1-3 | TRBV5-5 | . | . | TGTGCCAGCGAGTGGACAGTTCGGTCGGGAAACACCATATATTTT | CASEWTVRSGNTIYF
TRBJ1-5 | TRBV19 | . | . | TGTGCCAGTATGTACAGCCTATATAGCAATCAGCCCCAGCATTTT | CASMYSLYSNQPQHF
TRBJ2-7 | TRBV19 | . | . | TGTGCCAGTAGTATGCCAGGAGGGACCTACGAGCAGTACTTC | CASSMPGGTYEQYF
TRBJ1-1 | TRBV10-3 | . | . | TGTGCCATCAGTGCATCGGCGGCGATGAACACTGAAGCTTTCTTT | CAISASAAMNTEAFF
TRBJ2-7 | TRBV4-2 | . | TRBD2 | TGTGCCAGCAGCCACCGGACCGGGACTAGCGGGAGGGCCGGCGAGCAGTACTTC | CASSHRTGTSGRAGEQYF
TRBJ2-1 | TRBV6-6 | once | TRBD2 | TGTGCCAGCATCGCGGGGGGGTCCTACAATGAGCAGTTCTTC | CASIAGGSYNEQFF
TRBJ2-7 | TRBV28 | . | TRBD1 | TGTGCCAGCAGCTCAGCCGGGACAGGTGGCCACGAGCAGTACTTC | CASSSAGTGGHEQYF
TRBJ2-2 | TRBV7-9 | . | TRBD2 | TGTGCCAGCAGCTTAGCCTCCTCGGGGGGCACCGGGGAGCTGTTTTTT | CASSLASSGGTGELFF
TRBJ1-5 | TRBV2 | . | TRBD1 | TGTGCCAGCAGTCCACAGGGGAGTTGGGATCAGCCCCAGCATTTT | CASSPQGSWDQPQHF
TRBJ2-7 | TRBV19 | . | TRBD1 | TGTGCCAGTAGTAGGGACAGGGCCTACGAGCAGTACTTC | CASSRDRAYEQYF
TRBJ1-6 | TRBV2 | large | . | TGTGCCAGCAGTGGTGGGGGCAATTCCCTTTCACCCCTCCACTTT | CASSGGGNSLSPLHF
TRBJ2-5 | TRBV18 | . | . | TGTGCCAGCTCACCCTCGACCGGAGGGGAGACCCAGTACTTC | CASSPSTGGETQYF
TRBJ2-2 | TRBV7-9 | . | . | TGTGCCAGCAGCCAGGACAGCAACACCGGGGAGCTGTTTTTT | CASSQDSNTGELFF
TRBJ1-3 | TRBV12-2 | . | . | TGTGCAAGTCGTTCAACAGGGCCTTCCCCCTACACCATATATTTT | CASRSTGPSPYTIYF
TRBJ2-3 | TRBV11-2 | . | . | TGTGCCAGCAGCTTATCACAGACAACAGATACGCAGTATTTT | CASSLSQTTDTQYF